The clone carrying this T cell receptor (beta chain) has just a few counts. The data derive from a study of preoperative IRX-2 immunotherapy in early breast cancer. Indicated treatment: preoperative locoregional IRX-2 cytokine immunotherapy. Patients received preoperative, locoregional IRX-2 cytokine immunotherapy in a phase Ib study. The length of the CDR3 is 14 residues. Germline V gene sequence: CDR1 MNHGY, CDR2 SAAAGT. V was pared by 7 bases and J by 4 bases, with 16 bases between. Some clones are missing from TCRdb's copy, which holds only in-frame ones; the method was immunoSEQ multiplex PCR. The sample records tens of thousands of clones, about four fifths being singletons.

The source was lymph node tissue, collected before IRX-2 immunotherapy. The receptor comes from a human donor with breast cancer. The rearrangement links TRBV6-8 to TRBJ1-2, with a tentative D call TRBD1 (5 bases). The CDR3 DNA is TGTGCCAGCACTCAAGCGGGGACGGTCTATGGCTACACCTTC. Protein sequence: CASTQAGTVYGYTF.